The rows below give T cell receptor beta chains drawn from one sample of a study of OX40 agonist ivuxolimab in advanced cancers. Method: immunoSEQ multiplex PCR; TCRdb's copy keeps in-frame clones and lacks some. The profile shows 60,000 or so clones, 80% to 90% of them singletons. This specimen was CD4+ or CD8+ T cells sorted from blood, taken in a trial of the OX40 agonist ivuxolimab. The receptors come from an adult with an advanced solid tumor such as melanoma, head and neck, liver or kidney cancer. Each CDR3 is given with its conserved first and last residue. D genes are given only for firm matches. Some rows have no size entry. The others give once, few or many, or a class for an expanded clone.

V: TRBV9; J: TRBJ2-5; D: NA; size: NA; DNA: TGTGCCAGCAGCCCACGGGTGATCCAAGAGACCCAGTACTTC; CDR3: CASSPRVIQETQYF
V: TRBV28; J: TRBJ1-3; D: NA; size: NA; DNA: TGTGCCAGCAGTTCTCGAGTGGGACGCTCTGGAAACACCATATATTTT; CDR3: CASSSRVGRSGNTIYF
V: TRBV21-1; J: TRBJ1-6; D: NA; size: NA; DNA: TGTGCCAGCAGCAGGGGGACCTATAATTCACCCCTCCACTTT; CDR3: CASSRGTYNSPLHF
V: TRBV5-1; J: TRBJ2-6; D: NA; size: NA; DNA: TGCGCCAGCGCCGGGACAACGTCTGGGGCCAACGTCCTGACTTTC; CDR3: CASAGTTSGANVLTF
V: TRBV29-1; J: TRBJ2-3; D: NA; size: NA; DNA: TGCAGCGTTCTATTGGGGGCAGATACGCAGTATTTT; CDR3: CSVLLGADTQYF
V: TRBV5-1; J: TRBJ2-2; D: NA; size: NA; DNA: TGCGCCAGCAGCAAGGACCAGAACACCGGGGAGCTGTTTTTT; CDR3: CASSKDQNTGELFF
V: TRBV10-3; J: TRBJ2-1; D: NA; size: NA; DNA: TGTGCCATCAGTGAGTCAGGTGGGGTGGACAATGAGCAGTTCTTC; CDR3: CAISESGGVDNEQFF
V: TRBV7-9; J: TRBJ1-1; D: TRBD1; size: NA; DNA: TGTGCCAGCAGCTTAGGGGGACAGGGAAGAGGAGCTTTCTTT; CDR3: CASSLGGQGRGAFF
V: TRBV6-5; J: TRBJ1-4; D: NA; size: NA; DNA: TGTGCCAGCAGTTATTTCAGGGGAACTAATGAAAAACTGTTTTTT; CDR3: CASSYFRGTNEKLFF
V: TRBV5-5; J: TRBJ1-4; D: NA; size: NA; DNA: TGTGCCAGCAGCCCGAGGCTACAGGTTAATGAAAAACTGTTTTTT; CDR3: CASSPRLQVNEKLFF
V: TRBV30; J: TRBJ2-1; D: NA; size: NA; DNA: TGTGCCTGGAGTAGGAACTCCTACAATGAGCAGTTCTTC; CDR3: CAWSRNSYNEQFF
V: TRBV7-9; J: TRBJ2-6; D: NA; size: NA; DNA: TGTGCCAGCAGCTTGGGGGGACCAGGCTCTGGGGCCAACGTCCTGACTTTC; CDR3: CASSLGGPGSGANVLTF
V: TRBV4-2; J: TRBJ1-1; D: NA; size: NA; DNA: TGTGCCAGCAGCCCTTCGAACACTGAAGCTTTCTTT; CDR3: CASSPSNTEAFF
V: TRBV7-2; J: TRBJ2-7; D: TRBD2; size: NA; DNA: TGTGCCAGCAGCCCGGGACTAGCGGGGGGGCATGAGCAGTACTTC; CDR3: CASSPGLAGGHEQYF
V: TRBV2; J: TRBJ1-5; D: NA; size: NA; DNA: TGTGCCAGCAGTTTAAGGACAGTTAGCAATCAGCCCCAGCATTTT; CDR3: CASSLRTVSNQPQHF
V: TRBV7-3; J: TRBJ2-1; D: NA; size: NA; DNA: TGTGCCAGCAGCTTTGGGGGGCTACGTGGCCTCAATGAGCAGTTCTTC; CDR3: CASSFGGLRGLNEQFF
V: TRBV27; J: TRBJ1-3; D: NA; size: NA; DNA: TGTGCCACCCGGGCCTCGGGAGGAAACACCATATATTTT; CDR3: CATRASGGNTIYF
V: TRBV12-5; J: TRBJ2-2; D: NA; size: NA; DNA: TGTGCTAGTTCGCGAGGGGGGCCGCGCACCGGGGAGCTGTTTTTT; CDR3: CASSRGGPRTGELFF
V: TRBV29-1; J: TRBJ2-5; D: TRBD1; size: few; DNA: TGCAGCGTCGTACGACAGGGGACAGGAGAGACCCAGTACTTC; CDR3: CSVVRQGTGETQYF
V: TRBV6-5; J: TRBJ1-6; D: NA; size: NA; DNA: TGTGCCAGCACCCAGGGTTCTGATTCACCCCTCCACTTT; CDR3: CASTQGSDSPLHF
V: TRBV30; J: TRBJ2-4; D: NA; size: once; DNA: TGTGCCTGGAGTGTACATGGTACCAAAAACATTCAGTACTTC; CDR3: CAWSVHGTKNIQYF
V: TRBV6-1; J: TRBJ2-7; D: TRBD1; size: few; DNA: TGTGCCAGCAGTCTCGGTGGGACAGCCTCCTACGAGCAGTACTTC; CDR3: CASSLGGTASYEQYF
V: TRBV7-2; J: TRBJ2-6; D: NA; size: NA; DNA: TGTGCCAGCAGGGATGCCGGGGCCAACGTCCTGACTTTC; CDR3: CASRDAGANVLTF
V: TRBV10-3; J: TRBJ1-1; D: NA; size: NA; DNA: TGTGCCATCGGGAATCCGGGAACTGAAGCTTTCTTT; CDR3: CAIGNPGTEAFF
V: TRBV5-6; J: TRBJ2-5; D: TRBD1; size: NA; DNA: TGTGCCAGCAGCTTGCTTTCACAGGGGAATCGAGAGACCCAGTACTTC; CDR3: CASSLLSQGNRETQYF
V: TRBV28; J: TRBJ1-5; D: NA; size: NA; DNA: TGTGCCAGCAGTGTGGACGGATACAATCAGCCCCAGCATTTT; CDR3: CASSVDGYNQPQHF
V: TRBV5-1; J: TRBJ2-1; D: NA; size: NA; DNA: TGCGCCAGCAGCTTGGGAACTAGTCCCTACAATGAGCAGTTCTTC; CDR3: CASSLGTSPYNEQFF
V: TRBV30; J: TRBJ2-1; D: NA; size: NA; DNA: TGTGCCTGGAGTGTACGCGTTGAGCAGTTCTTC; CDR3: CAWSVRVEQFF
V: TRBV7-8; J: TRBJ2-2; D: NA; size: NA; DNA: TGTGCCAGCAGCTTCCAGTGGGGGGCCGGGGAGCTGTTTTTT; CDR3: CASSFQWGAGELFF
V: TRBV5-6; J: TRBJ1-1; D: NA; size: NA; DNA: TGTGCCAGCAGCCGGGGACTGGGGAACACTGAAGCTTTCTTT; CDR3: CASSRGLGNTEAFF
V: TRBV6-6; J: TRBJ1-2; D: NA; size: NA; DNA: TGTGCCAGCAGTTACGGGCAGGGTACCTATGGCTACACCTTC; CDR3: CASSYGQGTYGYTF
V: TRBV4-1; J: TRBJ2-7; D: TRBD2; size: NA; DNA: TGCGCCAGCAGCCAAATTCGGGAGGGCCGCTACGAGCAGTACTTC; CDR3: CASSQIREGRYEQYF
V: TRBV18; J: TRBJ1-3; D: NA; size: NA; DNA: TGTGCCAGCTCACCACCAATGTCCCGACAGGTGGGAAACACCATATATTTT; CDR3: CASSPPMSRQVGNTIYF
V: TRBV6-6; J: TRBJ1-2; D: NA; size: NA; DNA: TGTGCCAGCAGGAGGGGGGATAGGGAAGGAGGCTACACCTTC; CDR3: CASRRGDREGGYTF
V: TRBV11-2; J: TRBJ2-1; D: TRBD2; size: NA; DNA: TGTGCCAGCAGCTTCTCTCTAGCGGGGCTGCCCTCCTACAATGAGCAGTTCTTC; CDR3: CASSFSLAGLPSYNEQFF
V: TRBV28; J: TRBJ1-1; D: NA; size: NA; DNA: TGTGCCAGCAGTTTAAGACAGATGAACACTGAAGCTTTCTTT; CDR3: CASSLRQMNTEAFF
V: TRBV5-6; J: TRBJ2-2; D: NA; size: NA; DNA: TGTGCCAGCAGCAAAGCCGTCGGCACCGGGGAGCTGTTTTTT; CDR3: CASSKAVGTGELFF
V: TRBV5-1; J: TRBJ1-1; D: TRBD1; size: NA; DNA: TGCGCCAGCAGCTCTGAGACAGGGTTGGGCACTGAAGCTTTCTTT; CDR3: CASSSETGLGTEAFF
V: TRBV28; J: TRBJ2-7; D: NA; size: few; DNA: TGTGCCAGCACCCGGACCCTGGGCACGAGCTCCTACGAGCAGTACTTC; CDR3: CASTRTLGTSSYEQYF
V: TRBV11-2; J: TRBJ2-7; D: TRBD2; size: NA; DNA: TGTGCCAGCAGTCTCACTAGCGGGGAATTCTACGAGCAGTACTTC; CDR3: CASSLTSGEFYEQYF
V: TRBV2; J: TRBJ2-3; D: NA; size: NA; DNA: TGTGCCAGCAGTGTGAGGCAGGGTATAGATACGCAGTATTTT; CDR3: CASSVRQGIDTQYF
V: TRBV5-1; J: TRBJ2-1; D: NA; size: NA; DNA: TGCGCCAGCAGCCCGATAGGGAGGGGGCGGAATGAGCAGTTCTTC; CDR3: CASSPIGRGRNEQFF
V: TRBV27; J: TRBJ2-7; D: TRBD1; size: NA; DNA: TGTGCCAGCAGTTTACTATTCTCGGGACAGGGTAAATACGAGCAGTACTTC; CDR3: CASSLLFSGQGKYEQYF
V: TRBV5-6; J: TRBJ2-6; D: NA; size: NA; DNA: TGTGCCAGCAGCTTCACAGGGATGTCCGGGGCCAACGTCCTGACTTTC; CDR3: CASSFTGMSGANVLTF
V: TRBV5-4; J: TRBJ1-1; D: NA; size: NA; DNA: TGTGCCAGCAGCCAAGGGTGGAACACTGAAGCTTTCTTT; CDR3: CASSQGWNTEAFF
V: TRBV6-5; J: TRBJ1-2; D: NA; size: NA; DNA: TGTGCCAGCAGTCAGTCGACACACTATGGCTACACCTTC; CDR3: CASSQSTHYGYTF
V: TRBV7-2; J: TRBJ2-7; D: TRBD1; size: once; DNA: TGTGCCAGCAGCTTAGAAATGGGACAGGGGAACTACGAGCAGTACTTC; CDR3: CASSLEMGQGNYEQYF
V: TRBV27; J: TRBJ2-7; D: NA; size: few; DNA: TGTGCCAGCAGTTACAGGAACCGGGACGAGCAGTACTTC; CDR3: CASSYRNRDEQYF
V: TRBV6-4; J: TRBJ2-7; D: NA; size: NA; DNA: TGTGCCAGCAGGGGCCTTTATCTGCCCCACGAGCAGTACTTC; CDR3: CASRGLYLPHEQYF
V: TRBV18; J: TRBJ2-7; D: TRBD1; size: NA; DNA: TGTGCCAGCTCACCAAACTCCGGGACAGGGGGCGAGCAGTACTTC; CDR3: CASSPNSGTGGEQYF
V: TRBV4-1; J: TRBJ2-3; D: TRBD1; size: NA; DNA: TGCGCCAGCAGCCGGGGAGGGACAGGGGTGGCAGATACGCAGTATTTT; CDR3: CASSRGGTGVADTQYF
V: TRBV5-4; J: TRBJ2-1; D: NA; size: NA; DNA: TGTGCCAGCACCCCGGGGGGCGGGAGATACAATGAGCAGTTCTTC; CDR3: CASTPGGGRYNEQFF
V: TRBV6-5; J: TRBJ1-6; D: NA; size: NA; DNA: TGTGCCAGCAGTTCGATTAATTCACCCCTCCACTTT; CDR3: CASSSINSPLHF
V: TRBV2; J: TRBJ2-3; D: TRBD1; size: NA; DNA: TGTGCCAGCAGTGGGGGACAGGGGAGGATAGATACGCAGTATTTT; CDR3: CASSGGQGRIDTQYF